A single sample gave rise to the 30 T cell receptor beta chains below, sequenced in a study of T-cell memory formation after mild COVID-19. One entry per CDR3 protein results from TCRdb running MiXCR on the 5' RACE reads. Seen here are about 170,000 distinct CDR3 sequences, around 13% observed once, and the top ten hold roughly 3.4%. The material sequenced was PBMCs or a T cell subset sorted from them (not recorded which). Receptors were obtained from a man younger than 30 who had mild COVID-19 (a few samples of this study predate the infection). Cell type and time point are not known.

The sample holds a few counts of this clonotype. The chain recombines TRBV4-1 with TRBJ1-6, with a possible D match to TRBD1 (5 bases). The CDR3 is made up of 18 amino acids. Trimming cost V 1 base and J 5 bases, with 18 bases left between them. Germline V lookup: CDR1 MGHRA, CDR2 YSYEKL. The DNA for the CDR3 is TGCGCCAGCAGCCAAGGAGGGGTCGGGGTGTGGAATAATTCACCCCTCCACTTT. As protein: CASSQGGVGVWNNSPLHF.

This clonotype was observed a handful of times. CDR3 protein: CASSPQGRDADTQYF. The CDR3 DNA reads TGTGCCAGCAGCCCCCAGGGCAGGGACGCAGATACGCAGTATTTT. The rearrangement joins TRBV7-3 to TRBJ2-3; the D gene could be TRBD1 or TRBD2 (5 bases each). The germline V gene has CDR1 SGHTA and CDR2 FQGTGA. The CDR3 is 15 amino acids. V dropped 5 bases and J dropped 4 bases, with 16 bases sitting between them.

The V gene is TRBV6-5, the J gene TRBJ1-2; D gene unclear. The CDR3 contains 15 residues. Germline CDR1 reads MNHEY; CDR2 reads SVGAGI. V was trimmed by 0 bases and J by 2 bases, leaving 10 bases between them. CDR3 in amino acids: CASSYSLGVNYGYTF. As DNA, the CDR3 is TGTGCCAGCAGTTACTCCTTGGGAGTGAACTATGGCTACACCTTC.

V and J are TRBV6-2 or TRBV6-3 and TRBJ1-6; the match to TRBD1 covers 7 bases. V lost 5 bases to trimming and J lost 11 bases; unmatched junction nucleotides: 3. This CDR3 spans 12 amino acids. CDR1 MNHEY and CDR2 SVGEGT come from the germline V gene. The CDR3 spells CASSPDRTPLHF. The CDR3 DNA is TGTGCCAGCAGTCCGGACAGGACACCCCTCCACTTT.

The sample holds many counts of this clonotype. The chain employs TRBV6-2 or TRBV6-3 and TRBJ2-3; D perhaps matches TRBD1 (5 bases). The CDR3 contains 14 residues. The V end lost 6 bases, the J end lost 8 bases, and 18 bases lay between the germline ends. Germline assignment: CDR1 MNHEY and CDR2 SVGEGT. The CDR3 is CASRKFTGDRTQYF. CDR3 nucleotides: TGTGCCAGCAGGAAGTTCACAGGAGATCGTACGCAGTATTTT.

This clonotype was picked up a small number of times. V usage is TRBV25-1 and J usage is TRBJ2-7; TRBD1 matches 7 bases. The CDR3 is made up of 15 amino acids. V was clipped by 8 bases and J by 1 base; unmatched bases: 11. In germline, CDR1 is MGHDK, CDR2 SYGVNS. Written as DNA, the CDR3 is TGTGCCAGCGACGGGGACAGTCACCTTTCCTACGAGCAGTACGTC. It codes for CASDGDSHLSYEQYV.

The chain couples TRBV5-1 to TRBJ1-2, with D possibly being TRBD1 (6 bases). Germline V gives CDR1 SGHRS, CDR2 YFSETQ. This CDR3 has 17 amino acids. V was pared by 6 bases and J by 9 bases, with 30 bases between. In DNA form, the CDR3 reads TGCGCCAGCACCCTTACAGAGACAGGCCCGCTTCTGGAGCGCTACACCTTC. This sequence encodes CASTLTETGPLLERYTF.

This clonotype came up many times. This rearrangement joins TRBV25-1 to TRBJ1-1; D gene unclear. Germline-derived CDR1 and CDR2 are MGHDK and SYGVNS. V shed 3 bases and J shed 7 bases, with 12 bases lying between them. The CDR3 covers 13 residues. CDR3: CASSDYPAGEAFF. The CDR3 DNA sequence: TGTGCCAGCAGTGATTATCCCGCAGGTGAAGCTTTCTTT.

The chain uses TRBV6-1 and TRBJ1-4; D ambiguous. Germline CDR1 reads MNHNS; CDR2 reads SASEGT. CDR3 length equals 13 residues. Deletions cut 1 base from V and 8 bases from J, with 8 bases between. The CDR3 sequence is CASSEESGEKLFF. The CDR3 coding sequence is TGTGCCAGCAGTGAAGAATCTGGGGAAAAACTGTTTTTT.

The J gene is TRBJ1-5, the V gene TRBV6-6; D might be TRBD1 (5 bases). The V gene lost 5 bases and the J gene lost 6 bases, with 14 bases spanning the gap. CDR1 is MNHNY, CDR2 SVGAGI, per germline (reference sequence). CDR3 length equals 14 residues. The CDR3 DNA sequence: TGTGCCAGCAGTAGTATCGGGGGAAGTCAGCCCCAGCATTTT. Encoded protein: CASSSIGGSQPQHF.

The chain joins TRBV7-9 to TRBJ2-3; 7 bases match TRBD1. V lost 3 bases, J lost 6 bases, and 6 bases stayed unmatched. Germline values: CDR1 SEHNR, CDR2 FQNEAQ (reference sequence). The CDR3 is made up of 14 amino acids. As DNA, the CDR3 is TGTGCCAGCAGCTTGGACCTAGGGGGCGATACGCAGTATTTT. It specifies CASSLDLGGDTQYF.

In this sample, this clonotype turned up a few times. The J gene is TRBJ2-5, the V gene TRBV4-3; D is undetermined. The CDR3 runs 14 residues. Germline CDR1 LGHNA, CDR2 YSLEER. Trimming removed 1 base from V and 7 bases from J, with 13 bases in between. The CDR3 reads CASSQVGISGTQYF. The DNA for the CDR3 is TGCGCCAGCAGCCAAGTGGGTATCTCCGGGACCCAGTACTTC.

The V call is TRBV5-1, the J call TRBJ1-5, with D unclear. The germline gives CDR1 SGHRS, CDR2 YFSETQ. This CDR3 spans 15 amino acids. The V and J ends lost 0 bases and 5 bases respectively, with 12 bases between them. The CDR3 here is CASSLESGSYQPQHF. CDR3 sequence (DNA): TGCGCCAGCAGCTTGGAGTCGGGTTCCTATCAGCCCCAGCATTTT.

This clonotype was seen a few times. The chain carries TRBV12-3 or TRBV12-4 and TRBJ1-5, with D perhaps TRBD1 (6 bases). The CDR3 is 12 residues long. The V end was cut by 5 bases, the J end by 7 bases, with 9 bases between. The CDR3 is CASSPQGQPQHF. The CDR3 DNA is TGTGCCAGCAGTCCACAGGGACAGCCCCAGCATTTT.

This clonotype occurred many times. The rearrangement links TRBV27 to TRBJ2-5; unclear D gene. V was clipped by 5 bases and J by 4 bases, with 20 bases between them. This CDR3 comprises 16 residues. Germline V gene lookup returns CDR1 MNHEY and CDR2 SMNVEV (reference sequence). CDR3 sequence reads: CASSPITFSLRETQYF. The CDR3 DNA sequence: TGTGCCAGCAGTCCGATCACTTTCTCGTTGAGAGAGACCCAGTACTTC.

The chain couples TRBV5-1 to TRBJ2-5; D is tentatively TRBD1 or TRBD2 (5 bases each). The CDR3 is 14 amino acids. Germline lookup yields CDR1 SGHRS and CDR2 YFSETQ. Trimming stripped 3 bases from V and 1 base from J, with 10 bases between. DNA of the CDR3: TGCGCCAGCAGCTGGGCAGGGACCCAAGAGACCCAGTACTTC. Its protein is CASSWAGTQETQYF. Using reference TRBV5-1 and TRBJ2-5 for the parts outside the CDR3, the full variable domain is KAGVTQTPRYLIKTRGQQVTLSCSPISGHRSVSWYQQTPGQGLQFLFEYFSETQRNKGNFPGRFSGRQFSNSRSEMNVSTLELGDSALYLCASSWAGTQETQYFGPGTRLLVL.

This clonotype was recorded at least ten times. The V call is TRBV5-1, the J call TRBJ2-5; weak D call: TRBD1 (6 bases). Trimming pared 6 bases from V and 5 bases from J, leaving 17 bases between. Germline V gene sequence: CDR1 SGHRS, CDR2 YFSETQ. This CDR3 has 14 residues. DNA for the CDR3: TGCGCCAGCAACCCCCTTGGGGGCGCGGAGACCCAGTACTTC. Translating it yields CASNPLGGAETQYF.

This clonotype was detected a few times. The chain employs TRBV9 and TRBJ1-2; D gene uncertain. Trimming pared 0 bases from V and 3 bases from J, leaving 12 bases between. The CDR3 has 15 amino acids. Germline assignment: CDR1 SGDLS and CDR2 YYNGEE. CDR3: CASSVGGNQHYGYTF. The CDR3, as DNA: TGTGCCAGCAGCGTAGGGGGAAATCAACACTATGGCTACACCTTC.

The genes are TRBV5-1 and TRBJ2-3; D not resolved. Trimming stripped 1 base from V and 4 bases from J, with 13 bases between. This CDR3 has 15 amino acids. Germline V gives CDR1 SGHRS, CDR2 YFSETQ. CDR3 coding DNA: TGCGCCAGCAGCTTGACCGGTCAATTTTCAGATACGCAGTATTTT. Translated: CASSLTGQFSDTQYF.

This clonotype appeared a few times. The gene calls are TRBV20-1 and TRBJ2-3; TRBD1 is a possible D gene (6 bases). Trimming removed 4 bases from V and 5 bases from J, with 19 bases in between. Germline values: CDR1 DFQATT, CDR2 SNEGSKA (reference sequence). This CDR3 spans 15 amino acids. CDR3 sequence reads: CSATRDTTRGDTQYF. The CDR3, as DNA: TGCAGTGCTACCCGGGACACCACCCGAGGAGATACGCAGTATTTT.

This clonotype was detected only a few times. This rearrangement joins TRBV20-1 to TRBJ2-5; 7 bases agree with TRBD1. The CDR3 contains 18 residues. Germline assignment: CDR1 DFQATT and CDR2 SNEGSKA (reference sequence). V lost 1 base, J lost 0 bases, and 14 bases stayed unmatched. The CDR3 region is CSARGVPGQTPYQETQYF. Here the CDR3 DNA reads TGCAGTGCTAGAGGAGTCCCGGGACAGACACCGTACCAAGAGACCCAGTACTTC.

This clonotype occurred many times. The chain links TRBV7-9 to TRBJ1-3; D is perhaps TRBD1 (6 bases). Trimming pared 6 bases from V and 0 bases from J, leaving 9 bases between. The CDR3 has 14 amino acids. In germline, CDR1 is SEHNR, CDR2 FQNEAQ (reference sequence). CDR3: CASSWTASGNTIYF. The CDR3 DNA sequence: TGTGCCAGCAGTTGGACAGCCTCTGGAAACACCATATATTTT.

This sequence joins TRBV9 and TRBJ2-3; D possibly corresponds to TRBD1 (5 bases). This CDR3 contains 14 residues. Germline values: CDR1 SGDLS, CDR2 YYNGEE. With 0 bases removed from V and 6 bases from J, the gap between germline ends came to 11 bases. Here the CDR3 reads CASSVAPGKDTQYF. The CDR3 DNA is TGTGCCAGCAGCGTAGCTCCAGGGAAGGATACGCAGTATTTT.

This clonotype has a handful of counts. J is TRBJ1-1 and V is TRBV29-1; a weak D match, TRBD1 (6 bases). Trimming stripped 5 bases from V and 4 bases from J, with 14 bases between. Germline V CDR1 and CDR2: SQVTM, ANQGSEA. The CDR3 loop spans 13 amino acids. This CDR3 reads CSVSEGVGTEAFF. DNA of the CDR3: TGCAGCGTTTCTGAGGGGGTGGGCACTGAAGCTTTCTTT.

This clonotype was observed a few times. The CDR3: CASKGSGGETQYF. The CDR3 nucleotides are TGTGCCAGCAAAGGTAGCGGGGGAGAGACCCAGTACTTC. The chain has TRBV2 and TRBJ2-5; 9 bases match TRBD2. This CDR3 region has 13 residues. J lost 4 bases, V lost 7 bases, and 4 bases had no gene match. Germline V CDR1 and CDR2: SNHLY, FYNNEI.

The sample holds a few counts of this clonotype. The chain couples TRBV24-1 to TRBJ2-1, with 8 bases that match TRBD1. CDR1 is KGHDR and CDR2 is SFDVKD in the germline V gene. The ends lost 5 bases at V and 8 bases at J; junction bases unmatched: 4. The CDR3 consists of 13 residues. The CDR3 is CATSAAGGDEQFF. CDR3 nucleotides: TGTGCCACCAGTGCGGCAGGGGGCGATGAGCAGTTCTTC.

This clonotype was counted many times. V gene TRBV7-2 combines with J gene TRBJ1-4; the match to TRBD1 covers 10 bases. This CDR3 region has 15 residues. The germline CDR1 and CDR2 sequences are SGHTA and FQGNSA. V dropped 5 bases and J dropped 3; count of bases not matched to a gene: 3. In DNA, the CDR3 is TGTGCCAGCAGCAGACAGGGGGCAGCTAATGAAAAACTGTTTTTT. Translation gives CASSRQGAANEKLFF.

The V gene is TRBV18, the J gene TRBJ1-2; 9 nucleotides agree with TRBD1. The CDR3 totals 15 residues. V lost 6 bases and J lost 6; bases outside the gene matches: 11. Germline lookup yields CDR1 KGHSH and CDR2 LQKENI. Here the CDR3 DNA reads TGTGCCAGCTCCCGGGGGACAGGGAATTTCGATGGCTACACCTTC. Its translation is CASSRGTGNFDGYTF.

This clonotype came up a few times. The V and J genes are TRBV9 and TRBJ1-1; D may be TRBD1 (6 bases). The V gene lost 4 bases and the J gene lost 5 bases, with 12 bases spanning the gap. The germline V gene has CDR1 SGDLS and CDR2 YYNGEE. CDR3 length: 13 amino acids. This chain's CDR3 is CASSLQGWTEAFF. CDR3 in DNA: TGTGCCAGCAGCTTACAGGGCTGGACTGAAGCTTTCTTT.

The V gene is TRBV18, the J gene TRBJ1-1; D is uncertain. This CDR3 has 13 amino acids. Germline-derived CDR1 and CDR2 are KGHSH and LQKENI. Trimming shortened V by 4 bases and J by 2 bases, and 8 bases separated the two germline ends. CDR3 coding DNA: TGTGCCAGCTCACACGACACCAACACTGAAGCTTTCTTT. Its protein product is CASSHDTNTEAFF.